This TCR beta chain was sequenced in a study of identical twins (dated by TCRdb to 2015 to 2016). Some background on the complete study: TCR alpha and beta repertoires from monozygotic twins, unrelated adults of various ages and cord blood were deep-sequenced to test whether fetal clonotypes persist. To rule out contamination, replicate twin experiments were performed at different times with different library preparation protocols.

With regard to this clonotype: Its antigen has not been determined. Per-base qualities were not stored, and no clone one base away is much larger.

Library creation used 5' RACE. This sample was sequenced with an Illumina HiSeq 2000. A universal primer binding site was introduced by template switching, and a unique molecular identifier was present in the final cDNA, enabling accurate counting of TCR cDNA molecules. First-strand cDNA for TCR alpha and beta chains was synthesized from specific primers in the conserved constant-segment region. Each cDNA library was double barcoded, with a SMART-Mk sample barcode plus Illumina barcodes, to control for contamination. Two successive PCR steps introduced TruSeq adapter sequences along with Illumina sample barcodes. The Illumina HiSeq platform was used with custom primers to sequence TCR alpha and beta cDNA libraries. In the authors' own workflow: Unique molecular identifiers were extracted from raw reads with MiGEC, and CDR3 positions were determined with MiXCR. For each individual, recombination models were inferred using an EM algorithm with the repgenHMM and IGoR tools. Shared clonotypes were analyzed with the tcR package in R, and sharing was normalized by the product of cloneset sizes. Out-of-frame nonproductive sequences were analyzed to study raw recombination free of thymic and clonal selection effects. TCRdb cleaned the public reads at Q25 with fastp, built clones with MiXCR and kept in-frame beta chains. Records with the same CDR3 protein are collapsed into one entry carrying the most frequent genes and DNA. The V and J calls and clone size are TCRdb's, not the authors'. For this sample there are 1.5 million to 2 million distinct CDR3 sequences; around 29% appear just once. The top ten clonotypes cover less than 0.35% of the sample.

Here V drops 2 bases and J drops 2 bases, and the junction holds 9 bases not matched to any gene. Inclusive of the bounding cysteine and phenylalanine, the CDR3 is 16 residues long. Solely the CDR3 DNA is kept, with 48 bases framed from the first base. In the germline V gene (reference sequence), CDR1 corresponds to DFQATT and CDR2 to SNEGSKA. Only healthy Caucasian donors were included. The study at large found these results: Because the same donors could not be followed over many years, the conclusions depended on cross-sectional statistical analysis. Compared with coincidental sharing between unrelated individuals, out-of-frame TCR alpha sequences shared between twins showed an excess of sequences with low generation probability. The excess sharing between twins in beta out-of-frame sequences was weaker because fewer shared sequences reduced the signal-to-noise ratio. Abundant cord blood beta clonotypes carried fewer insertions; young adult naive repertoires showed a weaker similar trend, while memory repertoires showed none. In monozygotic twins, recombination models systematically underestimated out-of-frame TCR alpha sharing, but the models matched the sharing seen between unrelated individuals. Invariant T cells such as MAIT and iNKT could partly confound zero-insertion analyses, though diverse VJ usage argued against this for most clonotypes.

The material sequenced was cord blood. This sequence uses TRBV20-1 and TRBJ2-1, with 7 central nucleotides matching TRBD2. The receptor was derived from a newborn girl in good health. The CDR3 region: CSARFSSGLTYNEQFF. The DNA reads TGCAGTGCTAGATTTTCTAGCGGCCTGACCTACAATGAGCAGTTCTTC.